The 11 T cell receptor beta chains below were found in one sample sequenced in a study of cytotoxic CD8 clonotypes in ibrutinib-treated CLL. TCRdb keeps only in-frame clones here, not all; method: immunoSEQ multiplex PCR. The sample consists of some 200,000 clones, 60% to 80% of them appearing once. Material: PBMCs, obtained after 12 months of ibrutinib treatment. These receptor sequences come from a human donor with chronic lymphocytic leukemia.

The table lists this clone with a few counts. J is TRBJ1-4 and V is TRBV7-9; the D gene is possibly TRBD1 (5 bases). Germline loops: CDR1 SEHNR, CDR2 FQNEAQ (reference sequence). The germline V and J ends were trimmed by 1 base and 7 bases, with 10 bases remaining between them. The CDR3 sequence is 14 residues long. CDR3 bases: TGTGCCAGCAGCTTAGGGGGCAGGGCTGAAAAACTGTTTTTT. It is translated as CASSLGGRAEKLFF.

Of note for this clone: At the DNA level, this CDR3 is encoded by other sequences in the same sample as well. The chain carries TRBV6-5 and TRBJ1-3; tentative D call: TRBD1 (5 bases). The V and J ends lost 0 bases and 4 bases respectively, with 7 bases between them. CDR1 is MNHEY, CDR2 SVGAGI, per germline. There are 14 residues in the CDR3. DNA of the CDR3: TGTGCCAGCAGTTACTCGCCAGGGGGAAACACCATATATTTT. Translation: CASSYSPGGNTIYF.

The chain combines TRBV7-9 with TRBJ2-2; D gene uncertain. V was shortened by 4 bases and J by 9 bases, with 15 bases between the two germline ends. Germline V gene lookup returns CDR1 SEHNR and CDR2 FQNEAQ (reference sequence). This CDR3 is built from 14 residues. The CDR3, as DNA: TGTGCCAGCAGCTCCCCCTGGTCCTCTTGGGAGCTGTTTTTT. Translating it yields CASSSPWSSWELFF.

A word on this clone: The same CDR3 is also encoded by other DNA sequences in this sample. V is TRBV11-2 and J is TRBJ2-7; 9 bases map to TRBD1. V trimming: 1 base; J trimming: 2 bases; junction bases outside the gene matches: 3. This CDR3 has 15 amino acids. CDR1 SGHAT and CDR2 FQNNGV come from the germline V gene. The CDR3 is CASSLGTGDTYEQYF. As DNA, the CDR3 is TGTGCCAGCAGCTTAGGGACAGGGGATACCTACGAGCAGTACTTC. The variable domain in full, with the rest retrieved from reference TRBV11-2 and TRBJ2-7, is EAGVAQSPRYKIIEKRQSVAFWCNPISGHATLYWYQQILGQGPKLLIQFQNNGVVDDSQLPKDRFSAERLKGVDSTLKIQPAKLEDSAVYLCASSLGTGDTYEQYFGPGTRLTVT.

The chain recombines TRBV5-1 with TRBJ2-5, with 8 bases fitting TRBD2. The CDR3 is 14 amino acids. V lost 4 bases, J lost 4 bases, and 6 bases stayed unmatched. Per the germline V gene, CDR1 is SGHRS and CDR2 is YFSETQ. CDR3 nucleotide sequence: TGCGCCAGCAGCCTCTCGGGGGGGCTAGAGACCCAGTACTTC. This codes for CASSLSGGLETQYF.

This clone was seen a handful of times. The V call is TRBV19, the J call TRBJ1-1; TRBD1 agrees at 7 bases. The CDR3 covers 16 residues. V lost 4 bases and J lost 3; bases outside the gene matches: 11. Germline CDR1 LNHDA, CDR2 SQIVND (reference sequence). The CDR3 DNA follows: TGTGCCAGTAGTACGCGACAGGGAAGAGGGTACACTGAAGCTTTCTTT. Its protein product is CASSTRQGRGYTEAFF.

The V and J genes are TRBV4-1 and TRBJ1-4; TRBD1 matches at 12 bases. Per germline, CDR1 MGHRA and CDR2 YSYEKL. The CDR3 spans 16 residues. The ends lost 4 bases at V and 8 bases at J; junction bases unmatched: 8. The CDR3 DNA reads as TGCGCCAGCAGCCGGGGACAGGGGGCCGTGTTGGAAAAACTGTTTTTT. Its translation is CASSRGQGAVLEKLFF.

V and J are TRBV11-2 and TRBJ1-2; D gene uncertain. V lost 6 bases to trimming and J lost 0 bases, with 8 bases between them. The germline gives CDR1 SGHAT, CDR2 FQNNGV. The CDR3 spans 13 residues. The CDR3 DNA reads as TGTGCCAGCAGACAAGTGGCTAACTATGGCTACACCTTC. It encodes CASRQVANYGYTF.

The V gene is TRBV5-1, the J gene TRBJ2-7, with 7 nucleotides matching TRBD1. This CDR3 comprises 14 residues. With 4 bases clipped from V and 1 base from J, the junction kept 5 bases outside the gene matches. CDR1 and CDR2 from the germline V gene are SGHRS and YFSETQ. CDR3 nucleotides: TGCGCCAGCAGCACCCGGGACAGATCCTACGAGCAGTACTTC. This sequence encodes CASSTRDRSYEQYF.

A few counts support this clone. CDR3 sequence: CASSLAAINEQFF. CDR3 sequence (DNA): TGTGCCAGCAGCTTAGCGGCCATCAATGAGCAGTTCTTC. The chain joins TRBV7-9 to TRBJ2-1; the D is unclear. CDR1 and CDR2 from the germline V gene are SEHNR and FQNEAQ (reference sequence). CDR3 length: 13 amino acids. V was shortened by 0 bases and J by 6 bases, with 6 bases between the two germline ends.

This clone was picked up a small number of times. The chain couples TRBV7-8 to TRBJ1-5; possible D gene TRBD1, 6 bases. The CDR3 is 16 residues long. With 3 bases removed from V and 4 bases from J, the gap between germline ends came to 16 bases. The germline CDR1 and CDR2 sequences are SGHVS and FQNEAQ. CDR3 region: CASSLVPGGNNQPQHF. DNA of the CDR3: TGTGCCAGCAGCTTGGTTCCGGGGGGCAATAATCAGCCCCAGCATTTT. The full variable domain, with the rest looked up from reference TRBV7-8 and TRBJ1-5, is GAGVSQSPRYKVAKRGQDVALRCDPISGHVSLFWYQQALGQGPEFLTYFQNEAQLDKSGLPSDRFFAERPEGSVSTLKIQRTQQEDSAVYLCASSLVPGGNNQPQHFGDGTRLSIL.